This T cell receptor beta chain was identified in a study of human T cells and chemical hapten exposure. Specified time point: patch test 3, about 24 weeks after DPC sensitization. Treatment here: therapeutic diphenylcyclopropenone sensitization with weekly scalp DPC. TCRdb ran MiXCR on the RACE reads and lists one entry per CDR3 protein. The sample yields roughly 150,000 distinct CDR3 sequences, 25% to 35% seen once. The sequencing here drew on whole blood, taken in connection with sensitization to the hapten diphenylcyclopropenone (DPC). The origin of this receptor is a woman between 18 and 29 years old with alopecia areata. Some clones in this sample may be carry-over from other donors' samples.

The CDR3 protein is CASSPPWQGGNQPQHF. The CDR3, as DNA: TGTGCCAGCTCACCACCATGGCAGGGTGGCAATCAGCCCCAGCATTTT. The chain has TRBV18 and TRBJ1-5, with D perhaps matching TRBD1 (5 bases). CDR1 and CDR2 (germline): KGHSH, LQKENI. The CDR3 runs to 16 residues. V lost 0 bases and J lost 2, with 11 bases in between.